Shown below are 6 T cell receptor beta chains from a single sample sequenced in a study of cytomegalovirus exposure and HLA in healthy donors. PCR employed 60 Vbeta and 13 Jbeta primers. Clones were read by immunoSEQ multiplex PCR, and TCRdb kept only the in-frame ones, dropping some. The sample holds 90,000 to 120,000 clones, over 75% seen once. The sequencing input was PBMCs. The receptors shown here come from a male donor in good health and CMV-seronegative.

The J gene is TRBJ1-5, the V gene TRBV19, with D hard to call. V lost 6 bases, J lost 1 base, and 25 bases lay in between. CDR1 and CDR2 (germline): LNHDA, SQIVND (reference sequence). There are 19 residues in the CDR3. CDR3 region: CASSTTGRFRPGSNQPQHF. The CDR3 region has the DNA TGTGCCAGTAGCACGACGGGTCGGTTCCGGCCTGGGAGCAATCAGCCCCAGCATTTT.

J is TRBJ2-1 and V is TRBV9; D gene ambiguous. V lost 0 bases, J lost 8 bases, and 12 bases lay in between. This CDR3 spans 14 amino acids. Germline CDR1 and CDR2: SGDLS and YYNGEE. In DNA form, the CDR3 reads TGTGCCAGCAGCGTAGAGAATTGGCTCGATGAGCAGTTCTTC. As protein: CASSVENWLDEQFF.

The V gene is TRBV18, the J gene TRBJ2-1, with 8 bases aligning to TRBD2. V shed 2 bases, J shed 8 bases, and the junction held 8 bases outside the gene matches. CDR3 length equals 15 residues. CDR1 KGHSH and CDR2 LQKENI come from the germline V gene. In nucleotides, the CDR3 is TGTGCCAGCTCACCAAGGAACGGGAGGGGCGATGAGCAGTTCTTC. This codes for CASSPRNGRGDEQFF.

The chain combines TRBV29-1 with TRBJ2-1; 9 nucleotides agree with TRBD2. Germline assignment: CDR1 SQVTM and CDR2 ANQGSEA. This CDR3 comprises 16 residues. V lost 6 bases and J lost 4; bases outside the gene matches: 13. CDR3 in DNA: TGCAGCGTCAACTCCGGGACTAGCTCATTGTACAATGAGCAGTTCTTC. Translating gives CSVNSGTSSLYNEQFF.

Only a few counts were recorded for this clone. The V call is TRBV6-5, the J call TRBJ1-4, with D perhaps TRBD1 (6 bases). The V end was cut by 2 bases, the J end by 4 bases, with 11 bases between. Germline V gene data show CDR1 as MNHEY and CDR2 as SVGAGI. The CDR3 is 15 residues long. CDR3 sequence (DNA): TGTGCCAGCAGTTACACCCAGGGGAATAATGAAAAACTGTTTTTT. Translating it yields CASSYTQGNNEKLFF.

The J gene is TRBJ1-2, the V gene TRBV4-2; D perhaps matches TRBD1 (6 bases). Trimming stripped 1 base from V and 6 bases from J, with 9 bases between. Per the germline V gene, CDR1 is LGHNA and CDR2 is YNFKEQ. CDR3 size: 13 residues. In DNA form, the CDR3 reads TGTGCCAGCAGCCAAGCGGCAGGGGATGGCTACACCTTC. Protein: CASSQAAGDGYTF.